The T cell receptor beta chain described here comes from a study of blood T cell repertoires in COVID-19. TCRdb's table, derived via immunoSEQ multiplex PCR, lists solely in-frame clones and lacks some. Of about 40,000 clones listed, roughly 92% are singletons. CDR3 length equals 13 residues. The germline V gene encodes CDR1 MNHEY and CDR2 SVGAGI. Trimming cost V 7 bases and J 3 bases, with 10 bases left between them. The sequence was collected from a man aged 45-65 years with active COVID-19. The sample taken for sequencing was peripheral blood. The chain is built from TRBV6-5 and TRBJ1-5; no definite D call. CDR3: CASNRRLNQPQHF. CDR3 coding DNA: TGTGCCAGCAACCGGCGGCTCAATCAGCCCCAGCATTTT.